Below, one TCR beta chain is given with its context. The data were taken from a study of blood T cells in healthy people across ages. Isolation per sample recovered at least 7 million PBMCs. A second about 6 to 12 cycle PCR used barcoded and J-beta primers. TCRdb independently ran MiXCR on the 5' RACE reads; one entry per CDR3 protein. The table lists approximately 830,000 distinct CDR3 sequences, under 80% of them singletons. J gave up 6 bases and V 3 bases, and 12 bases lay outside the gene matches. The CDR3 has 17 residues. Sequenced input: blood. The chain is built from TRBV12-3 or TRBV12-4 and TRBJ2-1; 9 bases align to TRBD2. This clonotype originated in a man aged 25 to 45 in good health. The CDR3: CASSFGLGGGVTNEQFF. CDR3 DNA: TGTGCCAGCAGTTTTGGGCTGGGCGGGGGGGTAACCAATGAGCAGTTCTTC.